This TCR beta chain was recorded in a study of T cells in Graves' hyperthyroidism and ophthalmopathy. The junction had 9 bases not matched to a gene; V was cut back by 5 bases and J by 4 bases. CDR1 is KGHSH, CDR2 LQKENI, per germline. The CDR3 has 15 residues. It was RNA transcripts that yielded the amplified TCR beta CDR3 regions. A set of HTBI primers served as the primers for a first-round RT-PCR of the TCR CDR3. From the multiplex PCR reads, TCRdb called clonotypes with MiXCR, one entry per CDR3 protein. The table has about 59,000 distinct CDR3 sequences, 53% seen once; the top ten hold approximately 3.4%.

Material: blood. The TCR was taken from a woman aged 55-70 years with Graves' ophthalmopathy. The rearrangement uses TRBV18 and TRBJ1-2; 8 bases are shared with TRBD1. The CDR3 sequence: CASSLRWTGSYGYTF. As DNA, the CDR3 is TGTGCCAGCTCATTAAGATGGACAGGGAGCTATGGCTACACCTTC.